A selection of T cell receptor beta chains follows, all from one sample in a study of TIL therapy for anti-PD-1-resistant metastatic lung cancer. TCRdb's table, derived via immunoSEQ multiplex PCR, lists solely in-frame clones and lacks some. In the table there are 50,000 to 60,000 clones, approximately 80% of which are singletons. Sequencing used blood, obtained at baseline. Receptors originate from a person aged 25 to 85 with non-small cell lung cancer. The CDR3 runs from the conserved cysteine through the conserved F or W.

j_call,cdr3_length,v_call,cdr3_aa
TRBJ2-7,11,TRBV6-1,CASSEAYEQYF
TRBJ2-5,14,TRBV5-6,CASSVTWGGETQYF
TRBJ2-5,14,TRBV5-4,CASSFTGATETQYF
TRBJ1-5,15,TRBV28,CASSLLTGGIQPQHF
TRBJ2-2,13,TRBV11-2,CASSLDYTGELFF
TRBJ2-7,13,TRBV12-3/TRBV12-4,CASTTGAGREQYF
TRBJ2-7,12,TRBV4-2,CASSQESGEQYF
TRBJ2-1,12,TRBV7-2,CASSYYGNEQFF
TRBJ1-1,13,TRBV5-4,CASLQGAGTEAFF
TRBJ2-7,14,TRBV7-2,CASSSTGGAYEQYF
TRBJ2-2,12,TRBV6-5,CASRKDTGELFF
TRBJ2-7,13,TRBV19,CASSRGGEYEQYF
TRBJ1-5,14,TRBV24-1,CATSDSQGERPQHF
TRBJ2-2,12,TRBV29-1,CSVSGSTGELFF
TRBJ1-1,13,TRBV11-2,CASSLDLNTEAFF
TRBJ2-1,11,TRBV28,CASREVQEQFF
TRBJ2-5,16,TRBV28,CASSSPSEGLQETQYF
TRBJ2-6,14,TRBV3-1/TRBV3-2,CASSQRTGANVLTF
TRBJ2-7,14,TRBV6-5,CASGHRDRSYEQYF
TRBJ2-5,15,TRBV7-9,CASTPYGVGSETQYF
TRBJ2-6,18,TRBV3-1/TRBV3-2,CASSRDTTGGSGANVLTF
TRBJ2-2,19,TRBV27,CASSLVQGFFGSLTGELFF
TRBJ2-7,15,TRBV11-2,CASSTLGRQSYEQYF
TRBJ1-3,17,TRBV13,CASSLNLVGSSGNTIYF
TRBJ2-3,18,TRBV19,CASSIDAPGLAGTDTQYF
TRBJ2-7,14,TRBV6-6,CASSPQRGAYEQYF
TRBJ1-1,14,TRBV19,CASSGQPASLEAFF
TRBJ1-5,16,TRBV19,CASKPTGTYSNQPQHF
TRBJ2-2,15,TRBV28,CASSLGQGAVGELFF
TRBJ1-5,13,TRBV5-4,CASSLAGNQPQHF
TRBJ2-7,15,TRBV27,CASSLTGRRGREQYF
TRBJ1-2,15,TRBV6-5,CASSYGLRGADGYTF
TRBJ1-2,11,TRBV2,CASSILTGYTF
TRBJ1-6,14,TRBV3-1/TRBV3-2,CASSPYRGGSPLHF
TRBJ2-5,15,TRBV5-5,CASSLLRGGRETQYF
TRBJ2-1,16,TRBV27,CASKHKVGVGDNEQFF
TRBJ1-4,17,TRBV14,CASSRTAYYSTNEKLFF
TRBJ1-1,13,TRBV9,CASSVTDYTEAFF
TRBJ2-6,18,TRBV7-2,CASSPRGQASSGANVLTF
TRBJ2-2,16,TRBV5-1,CASSLELAGDTGELFF